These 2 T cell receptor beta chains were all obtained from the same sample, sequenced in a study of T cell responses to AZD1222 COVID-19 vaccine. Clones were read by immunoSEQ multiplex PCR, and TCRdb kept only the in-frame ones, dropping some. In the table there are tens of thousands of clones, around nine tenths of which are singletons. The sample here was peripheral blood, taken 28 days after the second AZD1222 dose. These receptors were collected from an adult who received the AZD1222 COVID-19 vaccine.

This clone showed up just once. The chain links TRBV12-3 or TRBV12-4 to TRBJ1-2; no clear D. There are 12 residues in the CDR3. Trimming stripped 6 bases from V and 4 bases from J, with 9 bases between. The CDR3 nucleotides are TGTGCCAGCAGGACGGAACTCTATGGCTACACCTTC. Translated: CASRTELYGYTF.

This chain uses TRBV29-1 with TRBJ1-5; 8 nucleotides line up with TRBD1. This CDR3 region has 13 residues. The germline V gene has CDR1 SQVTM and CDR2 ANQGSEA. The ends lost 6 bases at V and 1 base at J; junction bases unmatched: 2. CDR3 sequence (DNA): TGCAGCGTGCAGGGGGCAAGCAATCAGCCCCAGCATTTT. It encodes CSVQGASNQPQHF.